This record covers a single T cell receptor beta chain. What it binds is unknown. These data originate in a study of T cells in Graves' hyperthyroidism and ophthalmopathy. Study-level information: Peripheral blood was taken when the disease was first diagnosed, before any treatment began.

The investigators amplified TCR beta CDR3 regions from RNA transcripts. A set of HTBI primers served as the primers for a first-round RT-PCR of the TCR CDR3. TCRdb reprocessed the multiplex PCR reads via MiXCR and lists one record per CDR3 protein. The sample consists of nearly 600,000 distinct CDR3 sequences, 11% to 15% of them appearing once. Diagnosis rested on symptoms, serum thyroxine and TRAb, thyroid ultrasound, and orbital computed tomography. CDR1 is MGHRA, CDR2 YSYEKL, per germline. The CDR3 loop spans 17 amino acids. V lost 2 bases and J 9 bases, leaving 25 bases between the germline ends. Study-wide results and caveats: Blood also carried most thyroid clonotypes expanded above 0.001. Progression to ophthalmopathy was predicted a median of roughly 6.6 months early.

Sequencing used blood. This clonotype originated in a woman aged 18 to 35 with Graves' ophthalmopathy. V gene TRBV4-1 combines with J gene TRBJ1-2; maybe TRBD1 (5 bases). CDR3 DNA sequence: TGCGCCAGCAGCCAAAGGGCTATTGGGGGAAAAGAGAGGAGCTACACCTTC. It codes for CASSQRAIGGKERSYTF.